These 27 T cell receptor beta chains came from one sample sequenced in a study of cytomegalovirus exposure and HLA in healthy donors. The PCR ran on 60 Vbeta and 13 Jbeta primers. Profiled with immunoSEQ multiplex PCR; TCRdb holds only in-frame clones, not every one. The sample contains some 130,000 clones, 79% of which appear only once. The specimen sequenced was PBMCs. These receptors were obtained from a man younger than 35 in good health and CMV-seronegative.

The chain recombines TRBV6-4 with TRBJ1-2, with 8 bases identical to TRBD1. J was trimmed by 4 bases and V by 5 bases; bases with no gene match: 6. Germline CDR1 is MRHNA and CDR2 is SNTAGT. The CDR3 extends over 14 amino acids. The CDR3 protein is CASSQQGGGYGYTF. The CDR3 DNA reads TGTGCCAGCAGTCAACAGGGGGGCGGCTATGGCTACACCTTC.

This clone appeared once. CDR3 coding DNA: TGCAGCGTTTGGTTCCACAGTATGAGTGAGCAGTTCTTC. This codes for CSVWFHSMSEQFF. The V gene is TRBV29-1, the J gene TRBJ2-1; D not certain. The CDR3 spans 13 residues. Germline loops: CDR1 SQVTM, CDR2 ANQGSEA. Between the trimmed V and J ends, which lost 5 bases and 9 bases, there was a span of 17 bases.

This chain links TRBV7-8 with TRBJ2-2; D gene unclear. The CDR3 spans 15 residues. The germline V gene has CDR1 SGHVS and CDR2 FQNEAQ. Trimming removed 1 base from V and 5 bases from J, with 11 bases in between. CDR3 residues: CASSLVTAGTGELFF. In nucleotides, the CDR3 is TGTGCCAGCAGCTTAGTAACAGCCGGAACCGGGGAGCTGTTTTTT.

This chain uses TRBV10-3 with TRBJ1-2; 7 nucleotides line up with TRBD1. Germline-derived CDR1 and CDR2 are ENHRY and SYGVKD. With 2 bases clipped from V and 8 bases from J, the junction kept 5 bases outside the gene matches. This CDR3 has 13 residues. CDR3 nucleotide sequence: TGTGCCATCAGTGAGGGCCTGACAGGGGGCTACACCTTC. Translating gives CAISEGLTGGYTF.

The chain combines TRBV7-2 with TRBJ1-5; 8 nucleotides align to TRBD1. Trimming at V came to 4 bases and at J to 3 bases, leaving 5 bases not matched to a gene. Looked up from germline, CDR1 is SGHTA and CDR2 is FQGNSA. This CDR3 is 15 amino acids long. DNA for the CDR3: TGTGCCAGCAGCTCAAGGACAGGGAACAATCAGCCCCAGCATTTT. Encoded protein: CASSSRTGNNQPQHF.

This chain uses TRBV15 with TRBJ1-3; D gene unclear. The CDR3 has 16 amino acids. The V and J ends lost 0 bases and 0 bases respectively, with 9 bases between them. The germline V gene has CDR1 LNHNV and CDR2 YYDKDF (reference sequence). The CDR3 DNA reads TGTGCCACCAGCAGAGATGGCACGGGCTCTGGAAACACCATATATTTT. Its protein product is CATSRDGTGSGNTIYF.

This clone was counted a few times. V gene TRBV25-1 combines with J gene TRBJ1-1, with D perhaps TRBD1 (5 bases). V lost 3 bases and J lost 3, with 14 bases in between. Germline V gene sequence: CDR1 MGHDK, CDR2 SYGVNS. This CDR3 has 15 amino acids. As DNA, the CDR3 is TGTGCCAGCAGTGAGACGTCCGGGGGGGACACTGAAGCTTTCTTT. Translated, it gives CASSETSGGDTEAFF.

This chain connects TRBV5-1 to TRBJ1-6, with 9 bases lining up with TRBD1. CDR3 size: 15 residues. Germline V gene data show CDR1 as SGHRS and CDR2 as YFSETQ. After removal of 5 bases from V and 7 bases from J, the junction contained 7 bases not matched to a gene. The CDR3 region is CASSRSDRGNSPLHF. The CDR3 DNA follows: TGCGCCAGCAGTCGCTCCGACAGGGGGAATTCACCCCTCCACTTT.

The V call is TRBV5-8, the J call TRBJ2-7; D is perhaps TRBD1 (5 bases). Deletions cut 6 bases from V and 0 bases from J, with 19 bases between. Per the germline V gene, CDR1 is SGHTS and CDR2 is YDEGEE. This CDR3 region has 16 residues. The CDR3 is CASTEPQTVSSYEQYF. The CDR3 DNA reads TGTGCCAGCACCGAACCCCAGACAGTGAGCTCCTACGAGCAGTACTTC.

The chain uses TRBV5-1 and TRBJ2-2; TRBD1 matches 11 bases. The CDR3 is 15 residues long. Trimming cost V 9 bases and J 3 bases; bases outside gene matches: 7. CDR1 is SGHRS, CDR2 YFSETQ, per germline. The CDR3 loop reads CATTRTGGYTGELFF. The CDR3 DNA reads as TGCGCCACCACCCGGACAGGGGGCTACACCGGGGAGCTGTTTTTT.

The rearrangement joins TRBV15 to TRBJ2-5; 7 bases align to TRBD1. The ends lost 1 base at V and 1 base at J; junction bases unmatched: 9. Germline assignment: CDR1 LNHNV and CDR2 YYDKDF (reference sequence). This CDR3 has 17 residues. The CDR3 is CATSRGTGAAVQETQYF. The DNA for the CDR3 is TGTGCCACCAGCAGAGGTACAGGGGCGGCCGTCCAAGAGACCCAGTACTTC. The variable domain in full, completed from reference TRBV15 and TRBJ2-5, reads DAMVIQNPRYQVTQFGKPVTLSCSQTLNHNVMYWYQQKSSQAPKLLFHYYDKDFNNEADTPDNFQSRRPNTSFCFLDIRSPGLGDTAMYLCATSRGTGAAVQETQYFGPGTRLLVL.

The rearrangement links TRBV12-5 to TRBJ1-1; D unresolved. This CDR3 comprises 11 residues. In germline, CDR1 is LGHNT, CDR2 FRNRAP. V was cut by 7 bases and J by 5 bases, with 8 bases left in between. CDR3 amino acids: CASAIRTEAFF. The CDR3 region has the DNA TGTGCTAGTGCCATTCGGACTGAAGCTTTCTTT.

This rearrangement joins TRBV27 to TRBJ2-2; 12 bases agree with TRBD1. Trimming removed 7 bases from V and 1 base from J; junction bases left unmatched: 10. From germline, CDR1 is MNHEY and CDR2 SMNVEV (reference sequence). This CDR3 region has 18 residues. The CDR3 here is CASKKGDRGRLNTGELFF. CDR3 coding DNA: TGTGCCAGCAAGAAAGGGGACAGGGGGCGTCTGAACACCGGGGAGCTGTTTTTT.

The gene calls are TRBV6-4 and TRBJ2-3; D is possibly TRBD1 (6 bases). CDR1 and CDR2 from the germline V gene are MRHNA and SNTAGT. V was trimmed by 6 bases and J by 4 bases, leaving 14 bases between them. CDR3 length equals 14 residues. The CDR3 DNA is TGTGCCAGCAGCCCCCGCAGGGGCGCAGATACGCAGTATTTT. This encodes CASSPRRGADTQYF.

V usage is TRBV4-2 and J usage is TRBJ1-1; no definite D call. CDR1 LGHNA and CDR2 YNFKEQ come from the germline V gene. The CDR3 has 14 residues. Trimming cost V 2 bases and J 0 bases, with 7 bases left between them. The CDR3 protein is CASSQQVMNTEAFF. The CDR3 region has the DNA TGTGCCAGCAGCCAACAGGTCATGAACACTGAAGCTTTCTTT.

The chain is built from TRBV4-1 and TRBJ1-6; TRBD1 is a possible D gene (6 bases). Trimming pared 1 base from V and 7 bases from J, leaving 11 bases between. CDR3 size: 15 residues. Germline assignment: CDR1 MGHRA and CDR2 YSYEKL. CDR3 amino acids: CASSQVQGRNSPLHF. CDR3 sequence (DNA): TGCGCCAGCAGCCAAGTCCAGGGGCGGAATTCACCCCTCCACTTT.

Worth noting for this clone: Within the sample, other DNA sequences also encode this same CDR3. V is TRBV7-9 and J is TRBJ1-1, with no clear D. The CDR3 covers 12 residues. The germline V gene encodes CDR1 SEHNR and CDR2 FQNEAQ (reference sequence). The germline V and J ends were trimmed by 1 base and 7 bases, with 7 bases remaining between them. In nucleotides, the CDR3 is TGTGCCAGCAGCTTAGGAGGGAGTGAAGCTTTCTTT. This gives the protein CASSLGGSEAFF.

This clone is a singleton in its sample. V usage is TRBV4-1 and J usage is TRBJ1-2; weak D call: TRBD1 (5 bases). The length of the CDR3 is 15 residues. Trimming cost V 1 base and J 4 bases, with 13 bases left between them. Germline values: CDR1 MGHRA, CDR2 YSYEKL. The CDR3 DNA sequence: TGCGCCAGCAGCCAAGGGACATCAAACTTCTATGGCTACACCTTC. Translated, it gives CASSQGTSNFYGYTF.

This sequence joins TRBV12-5 and TRBJ1-3, with a weak D call TRBD1 (5 bases). CDR3 length equals 13 residues. V lost 1 base and J lost 4, with 5 bases in between. CDR1 and CDR2 (germline): LGHNT, FRNRAP. CDR3 sequence reads: CASGLDRGNTIYF. The CDR3 region has the DNA TGTGCTAGTGGTTTGGACAGGGGAAACACCATATATTTT. The full variable domain, its missing parts supplied by reference TRBV12-5 and TRBJ1-3, is DARVTQTPRHKVTEMGQEVTMRCQPILGHNTVFWYRQTMMQGLELLAYFRNRAPLDDSGMPKDRFSAEMPDATLATLKIQPSEPRDSAVYFCASGLDRGNTIYFGEGSWLTVV.

Worth noting for this clone: The same CDR3 can be traced to other DNA sequences in this sample. The chain combines TRBV5-1 with TRBJ1-1, with 8 bases identical to TRBD1. Germline V lookup: CDR1 SGHRS, CDR2 YFSETQ. V shed 3 bases and J 4 bases; nucleotides not matched to a gene: 5. The CDR3 loop spans 14 amino acids. This CDR3 is CASSSGQGGTEAFF. In DNA form, the CDR3 reads TGCGCCAGCAGCTCTGGACAGGGAGGCACTGAAGCTTTCTTT.

The chain couples TRBV5-8 to TRBJ1-3; D gene uncertain. V lost 4 bases, J lost 5 bases, and 10 bases lay in between. CDR3 size: 13 residues. Germline-derived CDR1 and CDR2 are SGHTS and YDEGEE. This CDR3 is CASSNTPRNTIYF. The CDR3 DNA is TGTGCCAGCAGCAATACACCCAGAAACACCATATATTTT.

This chain uses TRBV28 with TRBJ1-2; 10 bases map to TRBD1. With 6 bases clipped from V and 5 bases from J, the junction kept 6 bases outside the gene matches. The V gene's germline CDR1 is MDHEN and CDR2 SYDVKM. The CDR3 length is 14 residues. This CDR3 reads CASSPLGQGYGYTF. The CDR3 nucleotides read TGTGCCAGCAGCCCACTGGGACAGGGGTATGGCTACACCTTC.

The rearrangement links TRBV19 to TRBJ1-1; a weak D match, TRBD1 (5 bases). CDR3 length: 13 amino acids. Germline CDR1 and CDR2: LNHDA and SQIVND (reference sequence). Trimming pared 8 bases from V and 0 bases from J, leaving 10 bases between. The CDR3 region is CASSWDLNTEAFF. The CDR3 bases are TGTGCCAGTTCGTGGGACTTGAACACTGAAGCTTTCTTT.

The chain links TRBV15 to TRBJ2-3; TRBD2 matches 12 bases. The J segment lost 3 bases and the V segment lost 5 bases, leaving 3 bases of the junction unmatched. Germline CDR1 LNHNV, CDR2 YYDKDF (reference sequence). This CDR3 is 15 amino acids long. DNA of the CDR3: TGTGCCACCAGCGTCGGACTAGCGGGAACAGATACGCAGTATTTT. Its translation is CATSVGLAGTDTQYF.

The chain joins TRBV5-1 to TRBJ2-3; no reliable D call. The germline V gene has CDR1 SGHRS and CDR2 YFSETQ. Trimming took 6 bases from V and 4 from J, leaving 15 bases between them. The CDR3 sequence is 14 residues long. The CDR3 is CASNPQVGSDTQYF. The CDR3 DNA reads as TGCGCCAGCAACCCCCAGGTCGGATCAGATACGCAGTATTTT.

Only a few counts were recorded for this clone. The V call is TRBV6-6, the J call TRBJ1-6, with a weak D call TRBD1 (6 bases). Germline loops: CDR1 MNHNY, CDR2 SVGAGI (reference sequence). V lost 5 bases, J lost 6 bases, and 11 bases lay in between. This CDR3 has 14 amino acids. CDR3 sequence (DNA): TGTGCCAGCAGTCCAAGGGGGGGTAATTCACCCCTCCACTTT. It encodes CASSPRGGNSPLHF.

The V and J genes are TRBV5-1 and TRBJ2-6, with TRBD1 matching 8 bases. This CDR3 contains 16 residues. Germline V gives CDR1 SGHRS, CDR2 YFSETQ. V lost 0 bases, J lost 1 base, and 0 bases stayed unmatched. CDR3 amino acids: CASSLGTGSGANVLTF. CDR3 nucleotide sequence: TGCGCCAGCAGCTTGGGGACAGGGTCTGGGGCCAACGTCCTGACTTTC.